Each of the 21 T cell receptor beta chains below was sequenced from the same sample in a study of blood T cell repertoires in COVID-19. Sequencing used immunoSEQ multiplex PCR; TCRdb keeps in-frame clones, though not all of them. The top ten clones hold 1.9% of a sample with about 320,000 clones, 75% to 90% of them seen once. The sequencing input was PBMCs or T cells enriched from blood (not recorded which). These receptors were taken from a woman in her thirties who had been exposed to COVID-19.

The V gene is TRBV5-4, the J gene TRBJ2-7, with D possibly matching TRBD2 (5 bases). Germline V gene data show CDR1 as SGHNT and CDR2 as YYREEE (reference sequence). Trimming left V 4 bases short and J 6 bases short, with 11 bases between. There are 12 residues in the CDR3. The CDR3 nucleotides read TGTGCCAGCAGCCTCGTCGGGGTCGAGCAGTACTTC. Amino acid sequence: CASSLVGVEQYF.

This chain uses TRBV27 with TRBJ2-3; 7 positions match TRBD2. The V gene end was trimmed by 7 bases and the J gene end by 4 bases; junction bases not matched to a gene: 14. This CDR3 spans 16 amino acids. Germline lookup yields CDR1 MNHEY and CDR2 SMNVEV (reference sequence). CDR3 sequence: CASIGSGKGEADTQYF. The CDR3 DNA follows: TGTGCCAGCATAGGCAGCGGGAAGGGTGAGGCAGATACGCAGTATTTT.

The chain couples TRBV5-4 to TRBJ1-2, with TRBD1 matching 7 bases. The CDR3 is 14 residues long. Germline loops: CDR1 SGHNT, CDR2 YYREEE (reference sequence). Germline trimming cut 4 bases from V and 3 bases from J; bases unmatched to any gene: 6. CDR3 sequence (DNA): TGTGCCAGCAGCCGTTCCAGGGGGGACTATGGCTACACCTTC. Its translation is CASSRSRGDYGYTF. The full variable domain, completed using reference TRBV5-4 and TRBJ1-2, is ETGVTQSPTHLIKTRGQQVTLRCSSQSGHNTVSWYQQALGQGPQFIFQYYREEENGRGNFPPRFSGLQFPNYSSELNVNALELDDSALYLCASSRSRGDYGYTFGSGTRLTVV.

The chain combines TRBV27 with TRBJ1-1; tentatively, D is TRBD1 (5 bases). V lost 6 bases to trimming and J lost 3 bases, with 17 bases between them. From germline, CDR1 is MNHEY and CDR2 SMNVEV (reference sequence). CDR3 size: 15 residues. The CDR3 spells CASRGLGGQDTEAFF. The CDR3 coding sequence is TGTGCCAGCAGGGGACTGGGAGGGCAGGACACTGAAGCTTTCTTT.

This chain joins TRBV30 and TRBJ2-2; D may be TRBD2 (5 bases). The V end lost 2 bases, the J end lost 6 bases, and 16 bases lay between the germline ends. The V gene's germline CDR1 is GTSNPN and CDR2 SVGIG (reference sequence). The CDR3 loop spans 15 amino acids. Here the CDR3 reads CAWSSTPGVSGELFF. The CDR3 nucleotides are TGTGCCTGGAGTTCTACCCCCGGGGTTTCCGGGGAGCTGTTTTTT.

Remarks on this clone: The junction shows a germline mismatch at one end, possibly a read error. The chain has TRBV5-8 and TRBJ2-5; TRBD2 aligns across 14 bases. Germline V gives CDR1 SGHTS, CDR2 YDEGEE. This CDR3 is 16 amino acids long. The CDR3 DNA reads TGTGCCAGCAGCTTGTTTACCGGGACTAGCGGGGGCTCCACCGACTTC. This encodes CASSLFTGTSGGSTDF.

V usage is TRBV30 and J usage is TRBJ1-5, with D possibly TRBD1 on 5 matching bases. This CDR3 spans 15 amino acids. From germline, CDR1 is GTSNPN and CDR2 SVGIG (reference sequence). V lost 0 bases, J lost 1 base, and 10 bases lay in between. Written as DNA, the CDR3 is TGTGCCTGGAGTGTAAATCGGGGGAGCAATCAGCCCCAGCATTTT. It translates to CAWSVNRGSNQPQHF.

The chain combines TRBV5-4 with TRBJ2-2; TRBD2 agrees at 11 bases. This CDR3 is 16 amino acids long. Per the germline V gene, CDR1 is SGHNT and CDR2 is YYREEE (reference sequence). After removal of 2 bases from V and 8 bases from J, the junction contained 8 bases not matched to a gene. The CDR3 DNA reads TGTGCCAGCAGCTTTGACACTAGCGGGGGTGTAGGGGAGCTGTTTTTT. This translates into CASSFDTSGGVGELFF.

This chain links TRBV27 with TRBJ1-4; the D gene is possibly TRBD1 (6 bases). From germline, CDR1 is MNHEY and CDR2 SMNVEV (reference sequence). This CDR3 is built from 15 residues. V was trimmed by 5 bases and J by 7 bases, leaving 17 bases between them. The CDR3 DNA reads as TGTGCCAGCAGTATCCGGGACACCCAGGGTGAAAAACTGTTTTTT. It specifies CASSIRDTQGEKLFF.

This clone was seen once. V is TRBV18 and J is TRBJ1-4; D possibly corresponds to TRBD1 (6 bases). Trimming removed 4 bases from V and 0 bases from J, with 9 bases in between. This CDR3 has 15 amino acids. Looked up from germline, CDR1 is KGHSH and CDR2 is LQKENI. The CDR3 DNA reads TGTGCCAGCTCACGGGACATCTCAACTAATGAAAAACTGTTTTTT. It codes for CASSRDISTNEKLFF.

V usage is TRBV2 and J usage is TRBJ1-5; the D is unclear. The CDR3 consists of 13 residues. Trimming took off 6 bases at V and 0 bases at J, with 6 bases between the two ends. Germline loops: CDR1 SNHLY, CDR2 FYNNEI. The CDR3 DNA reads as TGTGCCAGCAGCGGGGATAGCAATCAGCCCCAGCATTTT. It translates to CASSGDSNQPQHF.

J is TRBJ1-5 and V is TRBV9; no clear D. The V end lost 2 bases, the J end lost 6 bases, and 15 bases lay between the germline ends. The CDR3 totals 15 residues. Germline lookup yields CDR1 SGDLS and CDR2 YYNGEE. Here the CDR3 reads CASSVSGSVLQPQHF. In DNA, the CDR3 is TGTGCCAGCAGCGTTTCGGGGTCCGTTCTTCAGCCCCAGCATTTT.

The chain's CDR3 is CASSQGTGVAYEQYF. The CDR3, as DNA: TGTGCCAGCAGCCAAGGAACGGGGGTGGCCTACGAGCAGTACTTC. The genes are TRBV14 and TRBJ2-7; D may be TRBD2 (6 bases). This CDR3 has 15 amino acids. Trimming stripped 1 base from V and 2 bases from J, with 12 bases between. From germline, CDR1 is SGHDN and CDR2 FVKESK.

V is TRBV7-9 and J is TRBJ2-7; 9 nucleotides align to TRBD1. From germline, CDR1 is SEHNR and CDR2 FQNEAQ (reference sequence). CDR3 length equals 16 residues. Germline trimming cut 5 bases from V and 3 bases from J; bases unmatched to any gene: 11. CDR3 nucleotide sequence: TGTGCCAGCAGCATGACTACAGGGGGCGCGCTCTACGAGCAGTACTTC. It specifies CASSMTTGGALYEQYF.

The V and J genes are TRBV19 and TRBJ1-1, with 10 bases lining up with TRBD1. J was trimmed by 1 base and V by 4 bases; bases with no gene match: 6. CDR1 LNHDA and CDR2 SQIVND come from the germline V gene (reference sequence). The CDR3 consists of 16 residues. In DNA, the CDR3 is TGTGCCAGTAGTAACGACAGGGGGCGCGGGAACACTGAAGCTTTCTTT. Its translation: CASSNDRGRGNTEAFF. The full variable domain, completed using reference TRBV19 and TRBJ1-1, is DGGITQSPKYLFRKEGQNVTLSCEQNLNHDAMYWYRQDPGQGLRLIYYSQIVNDFQKGDIAEGYSVSREKKESFPLTVTSAQKNPTAFYLCASSNDRGRGNTEAFFGQGTRLTVV.

The CDR3 is CASSLWTSGGGDTQYF. In DNA, the CDR3 is TGTGCCAGCAGCCTATGGACTAGCGGGGGTGGGGATACGCAGTATTTT. The chain recombines TRBV5-6 with TRBJ2-3; TRBD2 aligns across 13 bases. CDR3 length: 16 residues. V was clipped by 4 bases and J by 6 bases; unmatched bases: 8. The V gene's germline CDR1 is SGHDT and CDR2 YYEEEE.

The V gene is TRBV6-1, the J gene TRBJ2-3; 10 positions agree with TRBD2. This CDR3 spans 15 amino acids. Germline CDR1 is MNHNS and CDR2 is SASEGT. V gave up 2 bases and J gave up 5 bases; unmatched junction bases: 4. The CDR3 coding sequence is TGTGCCAGCAGTGAACTAGCGGGAGAGAGAGATACGCAGTATTTT. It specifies CASSELAGERDTQYF.

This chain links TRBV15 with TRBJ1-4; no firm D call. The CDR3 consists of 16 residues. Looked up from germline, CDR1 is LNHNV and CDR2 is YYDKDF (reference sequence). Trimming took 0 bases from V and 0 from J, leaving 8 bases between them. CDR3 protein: CATSRDSGATNEKLFF. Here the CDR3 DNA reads TGTGCCACCAGCAGAGATAGTGGTGCAACTAATGAAAAACTGTTTTTT.

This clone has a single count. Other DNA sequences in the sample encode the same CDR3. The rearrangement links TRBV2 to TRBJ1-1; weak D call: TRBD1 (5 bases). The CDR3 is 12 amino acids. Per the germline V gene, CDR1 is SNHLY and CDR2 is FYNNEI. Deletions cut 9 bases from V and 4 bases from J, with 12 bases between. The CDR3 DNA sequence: TGTGCCAGTAGGAGGGGAGGCACTGAAGCTTTCTTT. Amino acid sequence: CASRRGGTEAFF.

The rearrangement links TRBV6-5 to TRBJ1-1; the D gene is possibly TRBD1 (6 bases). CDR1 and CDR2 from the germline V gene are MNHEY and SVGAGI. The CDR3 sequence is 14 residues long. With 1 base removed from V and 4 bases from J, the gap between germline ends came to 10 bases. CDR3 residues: CASSYLGGATEAFF. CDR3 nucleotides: TGTGCCAGCAGTTACTTGGGGGGGGCCACTGAAGCTTTCTTT.

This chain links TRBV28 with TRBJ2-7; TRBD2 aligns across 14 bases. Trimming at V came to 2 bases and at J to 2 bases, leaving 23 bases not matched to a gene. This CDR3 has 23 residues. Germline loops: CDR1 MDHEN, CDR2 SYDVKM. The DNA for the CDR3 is TGTGCCAGCAGTTTAGGGTGGTTGGACAGGGGCGAGGGACTAGCGGGAGTCGCCTACGAGCAGTACTTC. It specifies CASSLGWLDRGEGLAGVAYEQYF.